A selection of T cell receptor beta chains follows, all from one sample in a study of Graves' ophthalmopathy and Graves' hyperthyroidism. MiXCR, run by TCRdb on the multiplex PCR reads, gives a single entry per CDR3 protein. The top ten clones hold about 7% of a sample with approximately 410,000 distinct CDR3 sequences, just over 15% of them seen once. The sample comprised peripheral blood. Receptors were obtained from a woman in her late teens or twenties with stable Graves' hyperthyroidism. CDR3s leave out the opening cysteine and the closing phenylalanine or tryptophan.

J: TRBJ2-7; V: TRBV20-1; CDR3: SARPDPYEQY
J: TRBJ1-2; V: TRBV20-1; CDR3: SAKGGDGGYT
J: TRBJ1-1; V: TRBV11-2; CDR3: ASSFDVEESTEAF
J: TRBJ2-2; V: TRBV7-6; CDR3: ASSFRADRYTGELF
J: TRBJ2-5; V: TRBV15; CDR3: ATSRDGTAGETQY
J: TRBJ2-7; V: TRBV12-5; CDR3: ASGLVLGQGFYEQY
J: TRBJ1-1; V: TRBV20-1; CDR3: SARGTPGGGGESTEAF
J: TRBJ2-7; V: TRBV5-1; CDR3: ASGRQAGGGYEQY
J: TRBJ1-5; V: TRBV6-1; CDR3: ASSADRGLPQH
J: TRBJ2-2; V: TRBV19; CDR3: ASSNQGLSGELF